This note documents a single TCR beta chain sequence. Its antigen is undetermined. This entry comes from a study of T cell responses to AZD1222 COVID-19 vaccine. Per germline, CDR1 SQVTM and CDR2 ANQGSEA. J gave up 5 bases and V 8 bases, and 14 bases lay outside the gene matches. The CDR3 consists of 15 residues. Study-wide results and caveats: Vaccine-related CD4 TCRs covered spike, predominating at 160-218 and 743-854. Increased Spike-specific TCR breadth and depth were observed after two AZD1222 doses. Donor demographics were predominantly white British with a female majority; clonal diversity may be underestimated.

Repertoires were generated with immunoSEQ multiplex PCR, while TCRdb's copy carries only in-frame clones and drops some. The repertoire holds 170,000 or so clones, with roughly 93% as singletons. Sequences were derived from peripheral blood, sampled 28 days after the second dose of the MenACWY control vaccine. The V gene is TRBV29-1, the J gene TRBJ2-1; 8 bases map to TRBD2. The source of this sequence is an adult who received the MenACWY meningococcal vaccine as a control. The CDR3 region is CSTGGDGHINNEQFF. In DNA form, the CDR3 reads TGCAGCACCGGGGGGGACGGACACATTAACAATGAGCAGTTCTTC.